The 6 T cell receptor beta chains below were found in one sample sequenced in a study of T cell responses to AZD1222 COVID-19 vaccine. Data came from immunoSEQ multiplex PCR; TCRdb stores just in-frame clones and leaves some out. Here the sample spans about 120,000 clones, around 86% being singletons. The sample was peripheral blood, taken on day 0 of AZD1222 vaccination. These receptors all come from an adult in good health.

This clone has more than one count but fewer than ten. The chain uses TRBV11-2 and TRBJ2-1, with 9 bases that match TRBD2. The CDR3 spans 16 residues. With 5 bases clipped from V and 5 bases from J, the junction kept 10 bases outside the gene matches. CDR1 is SGHAT and CDR2 is FQNNGV in the germline V gene. CDR3 nucleotides: TGTGCCAGCAGCGACCCCCCAGCGGGGGGAGACAATGAGCAGTTCTTC. Amino acids: CASSDPPAGGDNEQFF.

CDR3 sequence (DNA): TGTGCCAGCAGCATGACAGGGGGGATGAACACTGAAGCTTTCTTT. It translates to CASSMTGGMNTEAFF. This sequence joins TRBV7-6 and TRBJ1-1; 9 bases map to TRBD1. The CDR3 sequence is 15 residues long. Losses at the gene ends were 5 bases for V and 0 bases for J; bases not matched to a gene: 4. Germline values: CDR1 SGHVS, CDR2 FNYEAQ. The full variable domain, in which reference TRBV7-6 and TRBJ1-1 provide the parts outside the CDR3, is GAGVSQSPRYKVTKRGQDVALRCDPISGHVSLYWYRQALGQGPEFLTYFNYEAQQDKSGLPNDRFSAERPEGSISTLTIQRTEQRDSAMYRCASSMTGGMNTEAFFGQGTRLTVV.

DNA for the CDR3: TGTGCCAGCAGTCTTCCTAGTTGGTCCTACGAGCAGTACTTC. Encoded protein: CASSLPSWSYEQYF. The chain couples TRBV5-8 to TRBJ2-7; D remains ambiguous. Germline CDR1 and CDR2: SGHTS and YDEGEE. There are 14 residues in the CDR3. The V end lost 5 bases, the J end lost 1 base, and 13 bases lay between the germline ends.

The chain links TRBV7-9 to TRBJ1-3; D is uncertain. Trimming removed 6 bases from V and 2 bases from J, with 11 bases in between. The CDR3 length is 14 residues. Looked up from germline, CDR1 is SEHNR and CDR2 is FQNEAQ (reference sequence). The CDR3 nucleotides are TGTGCCAGCAGGACCCGCGGGACTGGAAACACCATATATTTT. It translates to CASRTRGTGNTIYF.

The rearrangement uses TRBV9 and TRBJ2-3, with 8 bases aligning to TRBD1. Trimming at V came to 3 bases and at J to 2 bases, leaving 5 bases not matched to a gene. The CDR3 runs 15 residues. Germline V gene lookup returns CDR1 SGDLS and CDR2 YYNGEE. The CDR3 sequence: CASSARTGLTDTQYF. The CDR3, as DNA: TGTGCCAGCAGCGCAAGGACAGGGCTCACAGATACGCAGTATTTT. The full variable domain, completed using reference TRBV9 and TRBJ2-3, is DSGVTQTPKHLITATGQRVTLRCSPRSGDLSVYWYQQSLDQGLQFLIQYYNGEERAKGNILERFSAQQFPDLHSELNLSSLELGDSALYFCASSARTGLTDTQYFGPGTRLTVL.

V and J are TRBV11-2 and TRBJ2-2; 7 bases match TRBD1. J was trimmed by 0 bases and V by 5 bases; bases with no gene match: 6. Germline lookup yields CDR1 SGHAT and CDR2 FQNNGV. CDR3 length: 16 amino acids. CDR3 in DNA: TGTGCCAGCAGCCTAGGGACAGCCTCGAACACCGGGGAGCTGTTTTTT. Translating it yields CASSLGTASNTGELFF.